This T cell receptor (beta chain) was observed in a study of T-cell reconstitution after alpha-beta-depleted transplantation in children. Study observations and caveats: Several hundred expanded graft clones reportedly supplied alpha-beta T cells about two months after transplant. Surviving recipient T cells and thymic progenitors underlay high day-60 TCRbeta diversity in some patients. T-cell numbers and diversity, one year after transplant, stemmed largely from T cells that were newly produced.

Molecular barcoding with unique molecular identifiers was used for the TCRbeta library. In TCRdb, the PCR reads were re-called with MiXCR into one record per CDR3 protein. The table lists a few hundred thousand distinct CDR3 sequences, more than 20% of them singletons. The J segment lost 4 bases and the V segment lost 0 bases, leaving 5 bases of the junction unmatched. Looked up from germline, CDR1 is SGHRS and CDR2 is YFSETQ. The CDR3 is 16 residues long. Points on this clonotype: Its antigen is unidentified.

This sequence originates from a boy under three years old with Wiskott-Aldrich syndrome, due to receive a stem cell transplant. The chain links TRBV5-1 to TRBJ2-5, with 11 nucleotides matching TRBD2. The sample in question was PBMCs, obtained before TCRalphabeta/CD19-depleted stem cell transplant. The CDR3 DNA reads TGCGCCAGCAGCTTGGCGCTAGCGGGAGGCTTAGAGACCCAGTACTTC. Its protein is CASSLALAGGLETQYF. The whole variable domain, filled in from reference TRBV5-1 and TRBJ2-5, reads KAGVTQTPRYLIKTRGQQVTLSCSPISGHRSVSWYQQTPGQGLQFLFEYFSETQRNKGNFPGRFSGRQFSNSRSEMNVSTLELGDSALYLCASSLALAGGLETQYFGPGTRLLVL.